Below are 9 T cell receptor beta chains sequenced from a single sample in a study of T-cell reconstitution after alpha-beta-depleted transplantation in children. Preparing the TCRbeta library involved the use of unique molecular identifiers. Using its own MiXCR run on the PCR reads, TCRdb lists one record per CDR3 protein. This table holds about 540,000 distinct CDR3 sequences, about 17% found once. Sequenced here: PBMCs from the stem cell graft donor, sampled from the stem cell graft. These receptors came from a human donor who donated a stem cell graft to a child with acute lymphoblastic leukemia.

In this sample, this clonotype turned up a few times. The chain carries TRBV5-5 and TRBJ1-1, with 8 positions matching TRBD1. The junction had 9 bases not matched to a gene; V was cut back by 4 bases and J by 1 base. The CDR3 totals 16 residues. Germline CDR1 reads SGHKS; CDR2 reads YYEKEE (reference sequence). The CDR3 region has the DNA TGTGCCAGCAGCGGAGGGACAGGAGCCCCGAACACTGAAGCTTTCTTT. Its protein is CASSGGTGAPNTEAFF.

The rearrangement uses TRBV19 and TRBJ2-1, with a possible D match to TRBD2 (5 bases). The germline CDR1 and CDR2 sequences are LNHDA and SQIVND (reference sequence). Trimming pared 1 base from V and 4 bases from J, leaving 14 bases between. CDR3 length equals 16 residues. This chain's CDR3 is CASSIAETPGYNEQFF. The CDR3, as DNA: TGTGCCAGTAGTATAGCGGAGACACCGGGATACAATGAGCAGTTCTTC.

The CDR3 coding sequence is TGCGCCAGCAGCTTATTTGGAGCGGGAGGGCCGGGAGATACGCAGTATTTT. Translated, it gives CASSLFGAGGPGDTQYF. This chain uses TRBV5-1 with TRBJ2-3; 10 nucleotides line up with TRBD2. The CDR3 extends over 17 amino acids. Germline V lookup: CDR1 SGHRS, CDR2 YFSETQ. V was clipped by 2 bases and J by 5 bases; unmatched bases: 11.

This clonotype was picked up a small number of times. This chain uses TRBV20-1 with TRBJ2-1, with D maybe TRBD2 (6 bases). V was clipped by 1 base and J by 1 base, with 8 bases between them. Germline V CDR1 and CDR2: DFQATT, SNEGSKA (reference sequence). CDR3 length: 14 amino acids. The CDR3 nucleotides read TGCAGTGCTAGAGTTGGGGGGTCCTACAATGAGCAGTTCTTC. Its protein is CSARVGGSYNEQFF.

The CDR3 is CASGSQGSFNQPQHF. The CDR3 DNA sequence: TGTGCCAGCGGATCACAGGGTAGCTTCAATCAGCCCCAGCATTTT. The V call is TRBV9, the J call TRBJ1-5, with D perhaps TRBD1 (6 bases). CDR1 SGDLS and CDR2 YYNGEE come from the germline V gene. V was trimmed by 7 bases and J by 3 bases, leaving 17 bases between them. The CDR3 runs 15 residues.

This clonotype was picked up a small number of times. The V gene is TRBV5-6, the J gene TRBJ1-2; D call uncertain. The CDR3 is made up of 16 amino acids. V lost 2 bases and J 3 bases, leaving 17 bases between the germline ends. CDR1 and CDR2 (germline): SGHDT, YYEEEE. The chain's CDR3 is CASSLPGGLGDYGYTF. In DNA form, the CDR3 reads TGTGCCAGCAGCTTACCAGGAGGGTTGGGAGACTATGGCTACACCTTC.

This chain links TRBV19 with TRBJ2-2, with D perhaps matching TRBD1 or TRBD2 (6 bases each). The V end was cut by 4 bases, the J end by 6 bases, with 18 bases between. CDR3 length: 16 amino acids. Germline V lookup: CDR1 LNHDA, CDR2 SQIVND (reference sequence). Here the CDR3 reads CASSKGGFLAAGELFF. The CDR3 DNA is TGTGCCAGTAGTAAAGGGGGGTTCCTTGCCGCCGGGGAGCTGTTTTTT.

CDR3 bases: TGCAGTGCTAGATTAGACCTAGGACTAGCGGGAGCGACAAGCTCCTACGAGCAGTACTTC. This sequence encodes CSARLDLGLAGATSSYEQYF. This sequence joins TRBV20-1 and TRBJ2-7, with TRBD2 matching over 13 bases. This CDR3 region has 20 residues. Germline loops: CDR1 DFQATT, CDR2 SNEGSKA (reference sequence). Trimming at V came to 2 bases and at J to 0 bases, leaving 16 bases not matched to a gene.

This clonotype has just a few counts. This chain joins TRBV7-2 and TRBJ2-7; possible D gene TRBD1, 6 bases. The CDR3 sequence is 16 residues long. Germline V CDR1 and CDR2: SGHTA, FQGNSA. Trimming took off 6 bases at V and 0 bases at J, with 18 bases between the two ends. The CDR3 loop is CASRFSAGASSYEQYF. CDR3 in DNA: TGTGCCAGCAGGTTTAGCGCAGGGGCCTCCTCCTACGAGCAGTACTTC.